One and the same sample provided the 14 T cell receptor beta chains below, sequenced in a study of hypomethylating agent response in myelodysplastic syndrome. Profiled with immunoSEQ multiplex PCR; TCRdb holds only in-frame clones, not every one. Among 6,000 to 8,000 clones listed, 80% to 90% were seen once. The material sequenced was bone marrow, taken before or after starting hypomethylating agent treatment for myelodysplastic syndrome (not recorded which). The receptors were sampled from a human donor with myelodysplastic syndrome.

J is TRBJ1-6 and V is TRBV6-5, with 8 bases aligning to TRBD1. The CDR3 length is 15 residues. J was trimmed by 7 bases and V by 6 bases; bases with no gene match: 8. Germline CDR1 is MNHEY and CDR2 is SVGAGI. CDR3 loop: CASRLQGQENSPLHF. The CDR3 region has the DNA TGTGCCAGCAGACTTCAGGGACAGGAGAATTCACCCCTCCACTTT.

The chain joins TRBV6-5 to TRBJ2-7, with 7 bases aligning to TRBD2. CDR3 length equals 14 residues. CDR1 is MNHEY and CDR2 is SVGAGI in the germline V gene. V shed 6 bases, J shed 2 bases, and the junction held 7 bases outside the gene matches. CDR3 sequence: CASRGGRRAYEQYF. The CDR3 nucleotides are TGTGCCAGCAGGGGCGGGAGAAGGGCCTACGAGCAGTACTTC.

The chain has TRBV10-1 and TRBJ1-6; D may be TRBD1 (5 bases). CDR1 is WNHNN and CDR2 is SYGVQD in the germline V gene (reference sequence). Trimming pared 5 bases from V and 6 bases from J, leaving 11 bases between. This CDR3 has 14 amino acids. The CDR3 DNA reads TGCGCCAGCAGTCTGGGGGGACCTAATTCACCCCTCCACTTT. This sequence encodes CASSLGGPNSPLHF.

The rearrangement links TRBV4-1 to TRBJ2-1; D ambiguous. Trimming removed 0 bases at V and 0 bases at J, with 12 bases between. Germline-derived CDR1 and CDR2 are MGHRA and YSYEKL. The CDR3 is 17 amino acids. The chain's CDR3 is CASSQDHSASSYNEQFF. The CDR3 coding sequence is TGCGCCAGCAGCCAAGATCATTCGGCTAGCTCCTACAATGAGCAGTTCTTC.

V gene TRBV6-6 combines with J gene TRBJ1-4; 11 nucleotides align to TRBD1. Germline CDR1 MNHNY, CDR2 SVGAGI (reference sequence). V lost 7 bases to trimming and J lost 8 bases; unmatched junction nucleotides: 9. The CDR3 extends over 15 amino acids. CDR3 nucleotide sequence: TGTGCCAGCATTGGGACCCGGACAGGGGGCGAAAAACTGTTTTTT. Translation: CASIGTRTGGEKLFF.

The J gene is TRBJ2-7, the V gene TRBV4-2; no clear D gene. CDR3 length equals 13 residues. V gave up 0 bases and J gave up 3 bases, with 6 bases separating them. Germline V gives CDR1 LGHNA, CDR2 YNFKEQ. CDR3 in amino acids: CASSQEAYYEQYF. CDR3 nucleotides: TGTGCCAGCAGCCAAGAAGCATACTACGAGCAGTACTTC.

Notes on this clone: At one boundary the junction diverges from the germline segment, which might be a read error. The chain combines TRBV7-2 with TRBJ1-6; D remains unclear. This CDR3 is built from 13 residues. Germline V gives CDR1 SGHTA, CDR2 FQGNSA. The CDR3 DNA sequence: TGTGCCAGCAGCCCCCGATTCGGTTCACCCCCCCACTTT. Protein product: CASSPRFGSPPHF.

V is TRBV7-2 and J is TRBJ2-7; TRBD2 agrees at 8 bases. The germline V gene encodes CDR1 SGHTA and CDR2 FQGNSA. With V trimmed by 7 bases and J by 2 bases, 13 bases remained unmatched. This CDR3 comprises 16 residues. In DNA, the CDR3 is TGTGCCAGCAACCCATTCGGGGGGGTCTCAACCTACGAGCAGTACTTC. Amino acids: CASNPFGGVSTYEQYF.

The gene calls are TRBV19 and TRBJ2-7; possible D gene TRBD1, 5 bases. Germline values: CDR1 LNHDA, CDR2 SQIVND (reference sequence). The V and J ends lost 3 bases and 3 bases respectively, with 9 bases between them. The CDR3 runs 13 residues. The CDR3 spells CASSMGRIYEQYF. CDR3 in DNA: TGTGCCAGTAGTATGGGGCGGATCTACGAGCAGTACTTC.

The J gene is TRBJ1-1, the V gene TRBV6-1, with D possibly matching TRBD1 (6 bases). CDR3 length equals 13 residues. V was pared by 6 bases and J by 5 bases, with 13 bases between. Germline V gene lookup returns CDR1 MNHNS and CDR2 SASEGT. The CDR3 spells CASRFHRDTEAFF. Here the CDR3 DNA reads TGTGCCAGCAGGTTTCACAGGGATACTGAAGCTTTCTTT.

This chain joins TRBV7-2 and TRBJ2-2; 8 nucleotides agree with TRBD2. CDR3 length equals 15 residues. The J segment lost 3 bases and the V segment lost 1 base, leaving 1 base of the junction unmatched. From germline, CDR1 is SGHTA and CDR2 FQGNSA. Here the CDR3 DNA reads TGTGCCAGCAGCTTAGTACTAGCGGACACCGGGGAGCTGTTTTTT. This codes for CASSLVLADTGELFF.

The rearrangement joins TRBV19 to TRBJ2-5, with 11 nucleotides matching TRBD1. The V gene end was trimmed by 5 bases and the J gene end by 4 bases; junction bases not matched to a gene: 6. CDR1 is LNHDA and CDR2 is SQIVND in the germline V gene (reference sequence). This CDR3 is 15 amino acids long. Here the CDR3 reads CASSGQGAQRETQYF. CDR3 in DNA: TGTGCCAGTAGTGGACAGGGGGCACAGCGAGAGACCCAGTACTTC.

The CDR3 protein is CASRSGARTYEQYF. The DNA of the CDR3 is TGTGCCAGCAGATCCGGGGCCAGGACCTACGAGCAGTACTTC. This chain uses TRBV7-2 with TRBJ2-7; D is tentatively TRBD1 or TRBD2 (5 bases each). This CDR3 is 14 amino acids long. The germline CDR1 and CDR2 sequences are SGHTA and FQGNSA. The V end was cut by 6 bases, the J end by 2 bases, with 14 bases between.

By sample fraction, this clone is medium-sized. The V gene is TRBV28, the J gene TRBJ1-3; tentative D call: TRBD1 (5 bases). There are 15 residues in the CDR3. Germline-derived CDR1 and CDR2 are MDHEN and SYDVKM. The V and J ends lost 2 bases and 2 bases respectively, with 10 bases between them. Here the CDR3 DNA reads TGTGCCAGCAGTTTACTGGGGGGAACTGGAAACACCATATATTTT. Its protein product is CASSLLGGTGNTIYF.